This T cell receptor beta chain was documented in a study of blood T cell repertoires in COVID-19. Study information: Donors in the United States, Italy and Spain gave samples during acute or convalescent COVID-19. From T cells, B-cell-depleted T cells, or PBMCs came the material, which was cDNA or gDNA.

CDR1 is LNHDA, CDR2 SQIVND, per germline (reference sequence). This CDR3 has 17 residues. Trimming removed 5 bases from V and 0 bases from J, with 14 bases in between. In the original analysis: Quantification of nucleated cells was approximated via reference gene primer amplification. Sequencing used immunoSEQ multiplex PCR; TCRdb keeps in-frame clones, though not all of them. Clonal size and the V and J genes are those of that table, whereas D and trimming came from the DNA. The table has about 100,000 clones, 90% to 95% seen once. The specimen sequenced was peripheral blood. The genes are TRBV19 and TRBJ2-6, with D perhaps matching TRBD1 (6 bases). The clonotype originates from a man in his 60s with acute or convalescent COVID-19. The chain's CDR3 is CASSVSGDPSGANVLTF. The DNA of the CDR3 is TGTGCCAGTAGTGTCTCAGGGGACCCCTCTGGGGCCAACGTCCTGACTTTC.